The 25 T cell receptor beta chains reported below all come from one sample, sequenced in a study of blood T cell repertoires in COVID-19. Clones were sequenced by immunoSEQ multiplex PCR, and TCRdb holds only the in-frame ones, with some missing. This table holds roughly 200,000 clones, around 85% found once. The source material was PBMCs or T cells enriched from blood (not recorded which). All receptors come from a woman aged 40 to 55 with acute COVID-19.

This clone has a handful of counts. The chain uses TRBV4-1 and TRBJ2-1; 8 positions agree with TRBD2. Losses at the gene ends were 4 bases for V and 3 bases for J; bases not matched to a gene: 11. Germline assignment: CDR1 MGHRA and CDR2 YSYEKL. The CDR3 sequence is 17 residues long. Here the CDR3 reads CASSRDSPGGGYNEQFF. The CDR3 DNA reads TGCGCCAGCAGCCGAGACTCGCCCGGGGGGGGCTACAATGAGCAGTTCTTC.

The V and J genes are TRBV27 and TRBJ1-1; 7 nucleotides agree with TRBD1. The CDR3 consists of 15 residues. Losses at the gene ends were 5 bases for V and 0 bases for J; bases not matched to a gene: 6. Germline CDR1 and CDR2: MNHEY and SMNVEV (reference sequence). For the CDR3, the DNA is TGTGCCAGCAGTGGATCGACAGGGATGAACACTGAAGCTTTCTTT. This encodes CASSGSTGMNTEAFF.

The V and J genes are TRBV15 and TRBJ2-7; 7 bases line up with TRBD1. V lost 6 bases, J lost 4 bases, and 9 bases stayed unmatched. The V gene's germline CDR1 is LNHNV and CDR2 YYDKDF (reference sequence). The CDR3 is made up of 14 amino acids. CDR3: CATSEDRLQYEQYF. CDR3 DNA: TGTGCCACCAGTGAGGACAGGCTCCAATACGAGCAGTACTTC.

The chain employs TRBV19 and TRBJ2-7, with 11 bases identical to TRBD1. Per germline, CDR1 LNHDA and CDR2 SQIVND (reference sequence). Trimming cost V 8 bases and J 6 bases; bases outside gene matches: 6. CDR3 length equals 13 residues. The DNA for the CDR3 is TGTGCCAGTTCCCGGACAGGGGGCGGCGAGCAGTACTTC. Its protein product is CASSRTGGGEQYF.

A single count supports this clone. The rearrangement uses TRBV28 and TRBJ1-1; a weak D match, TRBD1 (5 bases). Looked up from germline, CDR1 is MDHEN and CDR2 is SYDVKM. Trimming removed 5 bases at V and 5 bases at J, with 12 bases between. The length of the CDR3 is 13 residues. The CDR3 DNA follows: TGTGCCAGCAGTAGGACGCGGGGGACTGAAGCTTTCTTT. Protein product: CASSRTRGTEAFF. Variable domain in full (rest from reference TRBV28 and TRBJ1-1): DVKVTQSSRYLVKRTGEKVFLECVQDMDHENMFWYRQDPGLGLRLIYFSYDVKMKEKGDIPEGYSVSREKKERFSLILESASTNQTSMYLCASSRTRGTEAFFGQGTRLTVV.

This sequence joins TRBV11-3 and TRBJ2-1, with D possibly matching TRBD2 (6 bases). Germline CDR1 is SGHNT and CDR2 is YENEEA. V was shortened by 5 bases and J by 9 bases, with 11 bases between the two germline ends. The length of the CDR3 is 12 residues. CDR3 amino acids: CASSPSGFEQFF. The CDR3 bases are TGTGCCAGCAGCCCCAGCGGGTTTGAGCAGTTCTTC.

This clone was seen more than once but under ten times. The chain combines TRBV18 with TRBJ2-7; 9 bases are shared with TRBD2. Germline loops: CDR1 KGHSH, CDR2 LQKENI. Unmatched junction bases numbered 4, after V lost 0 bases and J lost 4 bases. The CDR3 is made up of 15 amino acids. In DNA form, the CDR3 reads TGTGCCAGCTCACCACCTTATAGCGGGAGATACGAGCAGTACTTC. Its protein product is CASSPPYSGRYEQYF.

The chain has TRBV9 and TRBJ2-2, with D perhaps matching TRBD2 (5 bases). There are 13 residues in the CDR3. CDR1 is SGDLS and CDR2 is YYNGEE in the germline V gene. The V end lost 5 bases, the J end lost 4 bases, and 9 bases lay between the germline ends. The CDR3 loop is CASRRETTGELFF. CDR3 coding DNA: TGTGCCAGCAGGAGGGAGACCACCGGGGAGCTGTTTTTT.

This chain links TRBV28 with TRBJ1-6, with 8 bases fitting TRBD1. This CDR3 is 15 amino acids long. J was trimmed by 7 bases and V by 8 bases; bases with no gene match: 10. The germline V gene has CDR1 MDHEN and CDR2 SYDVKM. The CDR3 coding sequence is TGTGCCAGCTACGTACGTCAGGGGGCCAATTCACCCCTCCACTTT. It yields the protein CASYVRQGANSPLHF.

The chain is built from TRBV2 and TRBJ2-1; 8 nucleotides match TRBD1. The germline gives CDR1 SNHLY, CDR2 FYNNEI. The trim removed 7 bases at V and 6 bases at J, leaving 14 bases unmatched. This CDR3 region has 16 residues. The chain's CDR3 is CASTRTQDRVGNEQFF. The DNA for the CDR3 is TGTGCCAGCACCCGAACCCAGGACAGGGTGGGCAATGAGCAGTTCTTC. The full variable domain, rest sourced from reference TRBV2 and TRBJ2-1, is EPEVTQTPSHQVTQMGQEVILRCVPISNHLYFYWYRQILGQKVEFLVSFYNNEISEKSEIFDDQFSVERPDGSNFTLKIRSTKLEDSAMYFCASTRTQDRVGNEQFFGPGTRLTVL.

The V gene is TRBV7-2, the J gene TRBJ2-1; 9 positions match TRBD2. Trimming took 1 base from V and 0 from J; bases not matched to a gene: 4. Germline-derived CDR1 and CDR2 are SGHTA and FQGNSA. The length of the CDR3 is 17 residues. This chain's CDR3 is CASSLVATSGSYNEQFF. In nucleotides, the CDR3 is TGTGCCAGCAGCTTAGTCGCGACTAGCGGCTCCTACAATGAGCAGTTCTTC.

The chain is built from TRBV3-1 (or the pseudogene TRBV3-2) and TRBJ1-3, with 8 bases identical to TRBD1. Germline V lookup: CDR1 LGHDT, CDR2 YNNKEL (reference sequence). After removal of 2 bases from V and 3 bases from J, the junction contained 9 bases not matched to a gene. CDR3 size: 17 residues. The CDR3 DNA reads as TGTGCCAGCAGCCAAACGGACAGGGAAGTAGTTGGAAACACCATATATTTT. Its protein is CASSQTDREVVGNTIYF.

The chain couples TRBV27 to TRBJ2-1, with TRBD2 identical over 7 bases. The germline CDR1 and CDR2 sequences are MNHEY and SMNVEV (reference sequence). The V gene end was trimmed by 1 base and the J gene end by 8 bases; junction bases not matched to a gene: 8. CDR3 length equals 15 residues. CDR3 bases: TGTGCCAGCAGTTTATTCCGGGAGGATTTACATGAGCAGTTCTTC. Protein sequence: CASSLFREDLHEQFF.

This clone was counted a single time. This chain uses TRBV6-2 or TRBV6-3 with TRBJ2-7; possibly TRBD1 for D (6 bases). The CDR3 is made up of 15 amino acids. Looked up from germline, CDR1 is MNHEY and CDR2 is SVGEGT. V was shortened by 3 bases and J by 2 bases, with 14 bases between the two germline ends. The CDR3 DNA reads TGTGCCAGCAGTTATGAGGAGACAGGCACCTACGAGCAGTACTTC. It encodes CASSYEETGTYEQYF.

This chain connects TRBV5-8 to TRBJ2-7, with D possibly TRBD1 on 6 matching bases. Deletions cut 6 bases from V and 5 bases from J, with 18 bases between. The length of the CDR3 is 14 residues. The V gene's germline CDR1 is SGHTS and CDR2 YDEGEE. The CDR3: CASTLSTGKNEQYF. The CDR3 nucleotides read TGTGCCAGCACCCTTTCCACAGGGAAGAACGAGCAGTACTTC.

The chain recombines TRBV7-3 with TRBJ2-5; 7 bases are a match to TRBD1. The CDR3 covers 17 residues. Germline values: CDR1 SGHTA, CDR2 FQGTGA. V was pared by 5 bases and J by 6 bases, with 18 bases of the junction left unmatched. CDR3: CASSEQPRTGRGQTQYF. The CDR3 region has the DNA TGTGCCAGCAGCGAGCAGCCTCGGACAGGTAGAGGGCAGACCCAGTACTTC. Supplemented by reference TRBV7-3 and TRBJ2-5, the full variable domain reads GAGVSQTPSNKVTEKGKYVELRCDPISGHTALYWYRQSLGQGPEFLIYFQGTGAADDSGLPNDRFFAVRPEGSVSTLKIQRTERGDSAVYLCASSEQPRTGRGQTQYFGPGTRLLVL.

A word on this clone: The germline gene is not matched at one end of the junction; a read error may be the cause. The CDR3 nucleotides are TGCAGCGTTGATCGAGGACAGGGCAATGGTTACACCTTC. This sequence encodes CSVDRGQGNGYTF. This rearrangement joins TRBV29-1 to TRBJ1-2; 8 bases map to TRBD1. CDR3 length: 13 amino acids. CDR1 and CDR2 (germline): SQVTM, ANQGSEA. The full variable domain, in which reference TRBV29-1 and TRBJ1-2 provide the parts outside the CDR3, is SAVISQKPSRDICQRGTSLTIQCQVDSQVTMMFWYRQQPGQSLTLIATANQGSEATYESGFVIDKFPISRPNLTFSTLTVSNMSPEDSSIYLCSVDRGQGNGYTFGSGTRLTVV.

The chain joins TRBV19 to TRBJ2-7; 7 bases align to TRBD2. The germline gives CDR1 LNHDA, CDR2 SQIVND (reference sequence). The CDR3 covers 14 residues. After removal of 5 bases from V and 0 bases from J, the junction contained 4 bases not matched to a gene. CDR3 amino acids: CASSPSGGSYEQYF. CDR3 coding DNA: TGTGCCAGTAGTCCTAGCGGAGGCTCCTACGAGCAGTACTTC.

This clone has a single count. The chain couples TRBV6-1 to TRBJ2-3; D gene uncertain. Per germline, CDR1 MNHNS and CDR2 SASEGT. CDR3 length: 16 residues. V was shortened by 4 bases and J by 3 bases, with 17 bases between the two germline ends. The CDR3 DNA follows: TGTGCCAGCAGTGGTGGTAGACCAGGAATTACAGATACGCAGTATTTT. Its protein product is CASSGGRPGITDTQYF.

The CDR3 DNA follows: TGTGCCAGCAGCGGACCTGGGAGTAGCCAAGAACCCTACAATGAGCAGTTCTTC. It translates to CASSGPGSSQEPYNEQFF. The chain joins TRBV28 to TRBJ2-1; possible D gene TRBD2, 5 bases. The CDR3 is made up of 18 amino acids. Deletions cut 6 bases from V and 2 bases from J, with 23 bases between. The germline V gene has CDR1 MDHEN and CDR2 SYDVKM.

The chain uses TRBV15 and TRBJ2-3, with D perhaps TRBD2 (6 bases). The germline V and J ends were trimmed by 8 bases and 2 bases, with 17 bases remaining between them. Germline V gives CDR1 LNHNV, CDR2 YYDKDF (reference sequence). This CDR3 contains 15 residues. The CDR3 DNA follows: TGTGCCACCCTGCCTTCGGAGGGAGCCACAGATACGCAGTATTTT. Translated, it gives CATLPSEGATDTQYF. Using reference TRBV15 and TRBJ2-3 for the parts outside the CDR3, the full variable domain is DAMVIQNPRYQVTQFGKPVTLSCSQTLNHNVMYWYQQKSSQAPKLLFHYYDKDFNNEADTPDNFQSRRPNTSFCFLDIRSPGLGDTAMYLCATLPSEGATDTQYFGPGTRLTVL.

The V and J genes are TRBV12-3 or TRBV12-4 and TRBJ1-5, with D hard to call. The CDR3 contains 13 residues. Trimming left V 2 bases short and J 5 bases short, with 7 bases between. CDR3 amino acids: CASSLLSDQPQHF. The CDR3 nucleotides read TGTGCCAGCAGTTTACTTTCGGATCAGCCCCAGCATTTT.

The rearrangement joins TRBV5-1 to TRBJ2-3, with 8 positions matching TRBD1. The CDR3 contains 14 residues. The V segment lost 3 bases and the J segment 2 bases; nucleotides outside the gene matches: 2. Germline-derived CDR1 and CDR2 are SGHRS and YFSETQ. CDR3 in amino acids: CASSSGQVTDTQYF. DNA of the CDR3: TGCGCCAGCAGCTCGGGACAGGTCACAGATACGCAGTATTTT.

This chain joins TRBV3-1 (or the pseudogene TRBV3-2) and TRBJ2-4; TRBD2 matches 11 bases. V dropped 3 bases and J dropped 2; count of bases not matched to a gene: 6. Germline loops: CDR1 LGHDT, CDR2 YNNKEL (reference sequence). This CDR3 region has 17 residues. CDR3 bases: TGTGCCAGCAGCCAGTACGGGACTAGCGGATCCAAAAACATTCAGTACTTC. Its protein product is CASSQYGTSGSKNIQYF.

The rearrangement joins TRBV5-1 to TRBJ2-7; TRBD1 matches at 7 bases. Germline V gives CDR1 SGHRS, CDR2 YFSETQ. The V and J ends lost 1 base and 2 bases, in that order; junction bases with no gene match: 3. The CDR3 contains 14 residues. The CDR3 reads CASSLQGETYEQYF. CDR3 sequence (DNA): TGCGCCAGCAGCTTGCAGGGGGAGACCTACGAGCAGTACTTC.